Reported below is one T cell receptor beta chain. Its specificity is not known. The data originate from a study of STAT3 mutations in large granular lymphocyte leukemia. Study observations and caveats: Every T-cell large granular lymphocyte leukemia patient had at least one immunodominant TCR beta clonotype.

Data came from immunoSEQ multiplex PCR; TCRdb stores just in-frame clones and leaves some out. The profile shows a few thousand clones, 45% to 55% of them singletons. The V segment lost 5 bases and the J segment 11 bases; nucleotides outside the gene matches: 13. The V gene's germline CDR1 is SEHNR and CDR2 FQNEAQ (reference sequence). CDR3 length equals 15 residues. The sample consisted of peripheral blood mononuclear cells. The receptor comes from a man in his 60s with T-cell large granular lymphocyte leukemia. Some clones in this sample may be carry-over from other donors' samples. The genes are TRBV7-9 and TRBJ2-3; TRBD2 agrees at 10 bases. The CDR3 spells CASSQILAGRIGQYF. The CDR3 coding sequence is TGTGCCAGCAGCCAGATACTAGCGGGAAGGATCGGGCAGTATTTT.